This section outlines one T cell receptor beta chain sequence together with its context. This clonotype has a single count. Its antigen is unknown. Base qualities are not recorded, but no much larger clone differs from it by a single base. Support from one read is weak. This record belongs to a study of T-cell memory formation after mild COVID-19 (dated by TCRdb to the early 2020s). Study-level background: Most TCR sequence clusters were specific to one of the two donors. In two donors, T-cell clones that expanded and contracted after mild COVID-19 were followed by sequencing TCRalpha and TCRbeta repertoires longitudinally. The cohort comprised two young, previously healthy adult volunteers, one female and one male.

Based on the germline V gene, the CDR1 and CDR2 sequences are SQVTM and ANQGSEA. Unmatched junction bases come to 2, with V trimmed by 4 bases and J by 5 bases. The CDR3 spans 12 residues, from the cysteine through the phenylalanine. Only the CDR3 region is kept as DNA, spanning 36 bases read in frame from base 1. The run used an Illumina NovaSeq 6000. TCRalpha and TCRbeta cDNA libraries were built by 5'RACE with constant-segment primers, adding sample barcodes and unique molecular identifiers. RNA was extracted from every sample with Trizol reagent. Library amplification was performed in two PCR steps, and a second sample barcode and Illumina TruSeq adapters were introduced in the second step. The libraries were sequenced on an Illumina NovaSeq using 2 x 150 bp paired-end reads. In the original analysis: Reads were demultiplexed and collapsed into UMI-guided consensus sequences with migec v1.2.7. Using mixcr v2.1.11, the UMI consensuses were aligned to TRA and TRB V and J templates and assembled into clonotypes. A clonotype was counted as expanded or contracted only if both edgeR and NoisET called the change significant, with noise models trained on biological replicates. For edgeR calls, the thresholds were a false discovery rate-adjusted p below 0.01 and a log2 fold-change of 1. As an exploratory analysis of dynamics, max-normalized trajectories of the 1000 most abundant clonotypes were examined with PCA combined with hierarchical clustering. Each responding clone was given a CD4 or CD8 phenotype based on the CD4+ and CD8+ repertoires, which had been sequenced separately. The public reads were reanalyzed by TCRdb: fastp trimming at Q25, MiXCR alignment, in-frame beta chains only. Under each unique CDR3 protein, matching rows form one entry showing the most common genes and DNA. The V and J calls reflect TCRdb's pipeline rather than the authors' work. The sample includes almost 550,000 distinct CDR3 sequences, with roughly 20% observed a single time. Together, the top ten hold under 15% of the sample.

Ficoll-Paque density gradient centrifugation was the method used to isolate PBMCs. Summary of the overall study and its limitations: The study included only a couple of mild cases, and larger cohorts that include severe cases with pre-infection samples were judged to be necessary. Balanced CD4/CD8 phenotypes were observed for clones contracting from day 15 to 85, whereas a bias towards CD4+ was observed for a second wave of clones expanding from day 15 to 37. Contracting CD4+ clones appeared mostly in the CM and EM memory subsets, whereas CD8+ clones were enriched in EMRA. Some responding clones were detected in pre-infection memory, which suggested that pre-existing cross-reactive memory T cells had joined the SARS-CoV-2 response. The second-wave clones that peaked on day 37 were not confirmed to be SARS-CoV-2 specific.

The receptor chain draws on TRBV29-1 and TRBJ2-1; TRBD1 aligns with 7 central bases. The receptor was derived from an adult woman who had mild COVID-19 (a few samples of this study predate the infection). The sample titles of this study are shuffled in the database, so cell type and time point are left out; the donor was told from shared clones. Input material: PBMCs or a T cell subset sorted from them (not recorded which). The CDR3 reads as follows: CSVVRGNNEQFF. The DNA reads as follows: TGCAGCGTTGTCAGGGGGAACAATGAGCAGTTCTTC.